The next 27 T cell receptor beta chains were all read from a single sample in a study of blood T cell repertoires in COVID-19. Sequencing was performed with immunoSEQ multiplex PCR; in TCRdb, only in-frame clones are kept and a portion is missing. The table includes tens of thousands of clones, approximately 80% detected once. The sequenced sample was peripheral blood. The receptors stem from a man in his 70s with acute or convalescent COVID-19.

This clone occurred many times. This chain links TRBV5-4 with TRBJ1-1; 7 bases fit TRBD1. Germline CDR1 and CDR2: SGHNT and YYREEE (reference sequence). J gave up 9 bases and V 4 bases, and 6 bases lay outside the gene matches. The CDR3 extends over 12 amino acids. Here the CDR3 reads CASSTWTGQAFF. CDR3 nucleotides: TGTGCCAGCAGCACGTGGACAGGTCAAGCTTTCTTT.

V is TRBV19 and J is TRBJ2-7; 7 nucleotides line up with TRBD1. The ends lost 7 bases at V and 2 bases at J; junction bases unmatched: 5. CDR1 and CDR2 (germline): LNHDA, SQIVND (reference sequence). The CDR3 has 13 residues. The CDR3 coding sequence is TGTGCCAGTAAGGGGGCAGGGGCCTACGAGCAGTACTTC. It translates to CASKGAGAYEQYF.

The chain links TRBV3-1 (or the pseudogene TRBV3-2) to TRBJ2-1, with D tentatively TRBD1 (6 bases). Germline CDR1 LGHDT, CDR2 YNNKEL (reference sequence). The CDR3 runs 15 residues. V lost 4 bases to trimming and J lost 5 bases, with 15 bases between them. The CDR3: CASSPGTSRDNEQFF. For the CDR3, the DNA is TGTGCCAGCAGCCCCGGGACAAGTCGGGACAATGAGCAGTTCTTC.

V gene TRBV11-2 combines with J gene TRBJ1-4; 11 positions match TRBD1. Germline loops: CDR1 SGHAT, CDR2 FQNNGV. The V segment lost 6 bases and the J segment 6 bases; nucleotides outside the gene matches: 9. The CDR3 contains 16 residues. CDR3 sequence (DNA): TGTGCCAGCAGTCGGACAGGGGGCAAATGGGATGAAAAACTGTTTTTT. It encodes CASSRTGGKWDEKLFF.

The CDR3 bases are TGTGCCAGCAGTTTCAGGTACAATGAGCAGTTCTTC. Protein: CASSFRYNEQFF. This chain joins TRBV28 and TRBJ2-1; D is unclear. The germline V gene encodes CDR1 MDHEN and CDR2 SYDVKM. The germline V and J ends were trimmed by 3 bases and 4 bases, with 4 bases remaining between them. The CDR3 totals 12 residues.

The V call is TRBV27, the J call TRBJ2-7; tentative D call: TRBD1 (7 bases). Between the trimmed V and J ends, which lost 4 bases and 2 bases, there was a span of 21 bases. CDR1 and CDR2 (germline): MNHEY, SMNVEV (reference sequence). CDR3 length: 17 residues. The CDR3 region is CASSYRGRGTMPYEQYF. The CDR3 coding sequence is TGTGCCAGCAGTTATAGGGGGCGCGGGACAATGCCCTACGAGCAGTACTTC.

The chain employs TRBV14 and TRBJ2-7; 14 bases align to TRBD2. The CDR3 has 16 amino acids. The ends lost 6 bases at V and 6 bases at J; junction bases unmatched: 10. Looked up from germline, CDR1 is SGHDN and CDR2 is FVKESK. CDR3 bases: TGTGCCAGCAGACCCGGGACTAGCGGGAGTAGAAGCGAGCAGTACTTC. Amino acids: CASRPGTSGSRSEQYF. Supplemented by reference TRBV14 and TRBJ2-7, the full variable domain reads EAGVTQFPSHSVIEKGQTVTLRCDPISGHDNLYWYRRVMGKEIKFLLHFVKESKQDESGMPNNRFLAERTGGTYSTLKVQPAELEDSGVYFCASRPGTSGSRSEQYFGPGTRLTVT.

The count of this clone is one. J is TRBJ1-5 and V is TRBV28, with 9 bases that match TRBD1. The CDR3 has 16 residues. From germline, CDR1 is MDHEN and CDR2 SYDVKM. V shed 6 bases and J 9 bases; nucleotides not matched to a gene: 15. CDR3 in DNA: TGTGCCAGCAGGACCTCTACCGGGACAGGGTGGCGGCCCCAGCATTTT. The encoded protein is CASRTSTGTGWRPQHF.

The gene calls are TRBV4-1 and TRBJ1-4; D is undetermined. This CDR3 contains 16 residues. Looked up from germline, CDR1 is MGHRA and CDR2 is YSYEKL. Trimming pared 1 base from V and 5 bases from J, leaving 14 bases between. The CDR3 protein is CASSQGNGLANEKLFF. The CDR3 DNA follows: TGCGCCAGCAGCCAAGGGAATGGGCTTGCGAATGAAAAACTGTTTTTT.

The chain has TRBV27 and TRBJ2-7; a possible D gene is TRBD2 (6 bases). The V end was cut by 8 bases, the J end by 1 base, with 9 bases between. From germline, CDR1 is MNHEY and CDR2 SMNVEV (reference sequence). This CDR3 has 12 residues. CDR3 coding DNA: TGTGCCAGCCGGGGGAATTCCTACGAGCAGTACTTC. It is translated as CASRGNSYEQYF.

This chain joins TRBV15 and TRBJ1-2; TRBD1 is a possible D gene (5 bases). Trimming shortened V by 1 base and J by 5 bases, and 14 bases separated the two germline ends. Germline lookup yields CDR1 LNHNV and CDR2 YYDKDF (reference sequence). The length of the CDR3 is 15 residues. Written as DNA, the CDR3 is TGTGCCACCAGCAGAGCAAGCGGGGCCCTTTATGGCTACACCTTC. As protein: CATSRASGALYGYTF.

The chain has TRBV2 and TRBJ1-6, with D possibly TRBD1 on 5 matching bases. Germline CDR1 SNHLY, CDR2 FYNNEI. The CDR3 extends over 16 amino acids. The V end was cut by 7 bases, the J end by 7 bases, with 20 bases between. The CDR3 DNA is TGTGCCAGCACCTCAAGAGGACGCGGGACCAATTCACCCCTCCACTTT. Translation: CASTSRGRGTNSPLHF.

This chain joins TRBV19 and TRBJ1-2; the D gene is possibly TRBD1 (6 bases). CDR3 length equals 16 residues. V lost 0 bases and J lost 7, with 18 bases in between. Germline CDR1 and CDR2: LNHDA and SQIVND (reference sequence). The CDR3 DNA sequence: TGTGCCAGTAGTATAGAACGGACAGCGACGTGGTCTGGCTACACCTTC. Protein: CASSIERTATWSGYTF.

The chain employs TRBV28 and TRBJ1-6, with 7 bases identical to TRBD1. This CDR3 is built from 14 residues. The J segment lost 5 bases and the V segment lost 5 bases, leaving 3 bases of the junction unmatched. Germline CDR1 and CDR2: MDHEN and SYDVKM. CDR3 protein: CASSPGQNNSPLHF. CDR3 bases: TGTGCCAGCAGTCCGGGACAGAATAATTCACCCCTCCACTTT.

Only one count was recorded for this clone. V usage is TRBV6-2 or TRBV6-3 and J usage is TRBJ1-1; 7 bases are a match to TRBD1. V was pared by 5 bases and J by 2 bases, with 2 bases of the junction left unmatched. The germline V gene encodes CDR1 MNHEY and CDR2 SVGEGT. This CDR3 contains 13 residues. The CDR3 nucleotides read TGTGCCAGCAGTAGAGGGGGCAACACTGAAGCTTTCTTT. Protein: CASSRGGNTEAFF.

There are many counts of this clone. The V and J genes are TRBV3-1 (or the pseudogene TRBV3-2) and TRBJ2-2, with a possible D match to TRBD2 (5 bases). Trimming removed 1 base from V and 7 bases from J, with 10 bases in between. The CDR3 sequence is 14 residues long. CDR1 is LGHDT and CDR2 is YNNKEL in the germline V gene (reference sequence). The CDR3, as DNA: TGTGCCAGCAGCCAAGGAGGGCTCCTCGGGGAGCTGTTTTTT. Protein: CASSQGGLLGELFF.

This rearrangement joins TRBV19 to TRBJ1-2, with D uncertain. Germline-derived CDR1 and CDR2 are LNHDA and SQIVND (reference sequence). This CDR3 is 15 amino acids long. Trimming stripped 6 bases from V and 4 bases from J, with 18 bases between. The CDR3 nucleotides read TGTGCCAGTAGCTCCCTCCCGTCCTCGGGCTATGGCTACACCTTC. Its translation: CASSSLPSSGYGYTF.

In nucleotides, the CDR3 is TGTGCCAGCACCCATCAGGGGGGATATGAAAAACTGTTTTTT. It specifies CASTHQGGYEKLFF. The chain is built from TRBV6-5 and TRBJ1-4; 7 bases agree with TRBD1. Trimming at V came to 7 bases and at J to 6 bases, leaving 8 bases not matched to a gene. Germline CDR1 is MNHEY and CDR2 is SVGAGI. The CDR3 consists of 14 residues.

The chain combines TRBV14 with TRBJ2-3; D perhaps matches TRBD2 (6 bases). V was shortened by 1 base and J by 1 base, with 30 bases between the two germline ends. CDR3 size: 22 residues. Germline CDR1 SGHDN, CDR2 FVKESK. CDR3: CASSQVSHLIAVGRSGTDTQYF. CDR3 sequence (DNA): TGTGCCAGCAGCCAAGTATCCCACCTAATTGCTGTCGGGAGATCGGGCACAGATACGCAGTATTTT.

This clone was seen ten or more times. This chain uses TRBV7-3 with TRBJ2-7; 9 nucleotides line up with TRBD2. V gave up 2 bases and J gave up 4 bases; unmatched junction bases: 3. The length of the CDR3 is 14 residues. Per germline, CDR1 SGHTA and CDR2 FQGTGA. The CDR3 here is CASSLGTSRYEQYF. The CDR3 DNA sequence: TGTGCCAGCAGCTTAGGGACTAGCAGGTACGAGCAGTACTTC.

The chain's CDR3 is CASSPGLGASTEAFF. The CDR3 DNA sequence: TGTGCCAGCAGCCCAGGCTTGGGGGCAAGCACTGAAGCTTTCTTT. The chain couples TRBV9 to TRBJ1-1, with D perhaps matching TRBD1 (6 bases). The CDR3 is 15 amino acids. The germline V and J ends were trimmed by 4 bases and 4 bases, with 17 bases remaining between them. Germline assignment: CDR1 SGDLS and CDR2 YYNGEE.

This sequence joins TRBV7-3 and TRBJ1-2; possibly TRBD1 for D (6 bases). The CDR3 is made up of 14 amino acids. Trimming shortened V by 6 bases and J by 8 bases, and 19 bases separated the two germline ends. Per germline, CDR1 SGHTA and CDR2 FQGTGA. CDR3 DNA: TGTGCCAGCAGATTACCAGACAGGACGGCGGGCTACACCTTC. Residues: CASRLPDRTAGYTF.

V gene TRBV11-2 combines with J gene TRBJ2-1, with TRBD1 matching over 11 bases. The CDR3 sequence is 16 residues long. CDR1 is SGHAT and CDR2 is FQNNGV in the germline V gene. The J segment lost 4 bases and the V segment lost 1 base, leaving 3 bases of the junction unmatched. The CDR3 DNA follows: TGTGCCAGCAGCTTAGGGGGACAGGGGGTATACAATGAGCAGTTCTTC. Its translation: CASSLGGQGVYNEQFF.

The V gene is TRBV7-3, the J gene TRBJ2-3; TRBD2 is a possible D gene (5 bases). Germline V gene lookup returns CDR1 SGHTA and CDR2 FQGTGA. Trimming shortened V by 2 bases and J by 1 base, and 10 bases separated the two germline ends. CDR3 length: 15 residues. The CDR3 DNA is TGTGCCAGCAGCTTACTAGCTGGGGGCACAGATACGCAGTATTTT. The encoded protein is CASSLLAGGTDTQYF. Supplemented by reference TRBV7-3 and TRBJ2-3, the full variable domain reads GAGVSQTPSNKVTEKGKYVELRCDPISGHTALYWYRQSLGQGPEFLIYFQGTGAADDSGLPNDRFFAVRPEGSVSTLKIQRTERGDSAVYLCASSLLAGGTDTQYFGPGTRLTVL.

The chain combines TRBV30 with TRBJ1-2; 8 nucleotides agree with TRBD1. Unmatched junction bases numbered 10, after V lost 0 bases and J lost 4 bases. The CDR3 consists of 16 residues. Germline loops: CDR1 GTSNPN, CDR2 SVGIG (reference sequence). CDR3 sequence: CAWSVPSTGGGYGYTF. The CDR3 DNA follows: TGTGCCTGGAGTGTCCCTTCCACAGGGGGGGGCTATGGCTACACCTTC.

The chain couples TRBV14 to TRBJ2-3; tentatively, D is TRBD2 (5 bases). Deletions cut 4 bases from V and 2 bases from J, with 10 bases between. The CDR3 sequence is 14 residues long. Germline assignment: CDR1 SGHDN and CDR2 FVKESK. As DNA, the CDR3 is TGTGCCAGCAGCCTAGGAGGCCCCACAGATACGCAGTATTTT. This codes for CASSLGGPTDTQYF.

The rearrangement links TRBV5-6 to TRBJ1-6, with TRBD1 matching over 8 bases. Germline CDR1 and CDR2: SGHDT and YYEEEE. This CDR3 contains 17 residues. After removal of 4 bases from V and 3 bases from J, the junction contained 9 bases not matched to a gene. CDR3 in amino acids: CASSLSRGQNYNSPLHF. In DNA form, the CDR3 reads TGTGCCAGCAGCCTAAGCAGGGGGCAAAACTATAATTCACCCCTCCACTTT.